Listed below are T cell receptor beta chains from one sample, sequenced in a study of T cell responses to AZD1222 COVID-19 vaccine. Produced via immunoSEQ multiplex PCR; TCRdb's table is partial and in-frame only. This table holds 150,000 or so clones. Source material: peripheral blood. All receptors come from an adult in good health. Both conserved end residues are part of each CDR3. The order of the fields is D gene, J gene, V gene, clone size, CDR3 length, CDR3 DNA, CDR3 protein. A D gene is named only where the DNA matches it firmly. Only part of the rows carry a size: once, few, many, or a class if the clone is expanded.

D: TRBD1
J: TRBJ2-7
V: TRBV5-4
size: NA
length: 13
DNA: TGTGCCAGCAGCGCGAACACCGGGACAGGACCGTACTTC
CDR3: CASSANTGTGPYF

D: TRBD1
J: TRBJ1-2
V: TRBV6-6
size: NA
length: 15
DNA: TGTGCCAGCAGTTCCGGACAGGGTGGGGACTATGGCTACACCTTC
CDR3: CASSSGQGGDYGYTF

D: NA
J: TRBJ2-7
V: TRBV6-6
size: NA
length: 16
DNA: TGTGCCAGCAGAACCCAAGAATCCCCAAGCTCCTACGAGCAGTACTTC
CDR3: CASRTQESPSSYEQYF

D: NA
J: TRBJ2-3
V: TRBV5-1
size: NA
length: 15
DNA: TGCGCCAGCAGCTTGGAAGGGGGGAGCACAGATACGCAGTATTTT
CDR3: CASSLEGGSTDTQYF

D: TRBD1
J: TRBJ1-6
V: TRBV2
size: NA
length: 13
DNA: TGTGCCAGCTCGACAGGGATCGATTCACCCCTCCACTTT
CDR3: CASSTGIDSPLHF

D: NA
J: TRBJ1-5
V: TRBV19
size: NA
length: 15
DNA: TGTGCCAGTAGTAACGGCAGGGGCGTAAATCAGCCCCAGCATTTT
CDR3: CASSNGRGVNQPQHF

D: NA
J: TRBJ2-7
V: TRBV4-3
size: NA
length: 15
DNA: TGCGCCAGCAGCCAAGTATTCGGCGAGAACTACGAGCAGTACTTC
CDR3: CASSQVFGENYEQYF

D: TRBD1
J: TRBJ1-6
V: TRBV7-2
size: NA
length: 14
DNA: TGTGCCAGCAGCGCGGGACAGCTGAATTCACCCCTCCACTTT
CDR3: CASSAGQLNSPLHF

D: NA
J: TRBJ1-4
V: TRBV7-2
size: NA
length: 14
DNA: TGTGCCAGCAGCTTCGACGCAACTAATGAAAAACTGTTTTTT
CDR3: CASSFDATNEKLFF

D: NA
J: TRBJ1-6
V: TRBV18
size: NA
length: 14
DNA: TGTGCCAGCTCACCACCAATCGGTGACGCACCCCTCCACTTT
CDR3: CASSPPIGDAPLHF

D: NA
J: TRBJ1-1
V: TRBV10-1
size: NA
length: 13
DNA: TGCGCCAGCAGTGGACAGGTGAACACTGAAGCTTTCTTT
CDR3: CASSGQVNTEAFF

D: TRBD1
J: TRBJ1-1
V: TRBV25-1
size: NA
length: 14
DNA: TGTGCCAGCAGTTCAACAGGGGGGATCACTGAAGCTTTCTTT
CDR3: CASSSTGGITEAFF

D: NA
J: TRBJ1-1
V: TRBV19
size: medium-sized
length: 12
DNA: TGTGCCAGTAGTGGACCTTCGGGGAAAGCTTTCTTT
CDR3: CASSGPSGKAFF

D: TRBD1
J: TRBJ2-1
V: TRBV5-1
size: NA
length: 15
DNA: TGCGCCAGCAGCTTGAGTCCAGGGGGAAGGAATGAGCAGTTCTTC
CDR3: CASSLSPGGRNEQFF

D: NA
J: TRBJ1-5
V: TRBV19
size: NA
length: 16
DNA: TGTGCCAGTAGTCCCCACCGGGGTTTTCGCAATCAGCCCCAGCATTTT
CDR3: CASSPHRGFRNQPQHF

D: TRBD2
J: TRBJ2-4
V: TRBV6-5
size: NA
length: 15
DNA: TGTGCCAGCAGTATTAGCGGGGGCGGCGAGAACATTCAGTACTTC
CDR3: CASSISGGGENIQYF

D: TRBD1
J: TRBJ1-2
V: TRBV6-2/TRBV6-3
size: NA
length: 14
DNA: TGTGCCAGCAGTTACCCGACAGGGGCCTATGGCTACACCTTC
CDR3: CASSYPTGAYGYTF

D: TRBD2
J: TRBJ2-2
V: TRBV2
size: NA
length: 13
DNA: TGTGCCAGCGCGGGGGTACCCACCGGGGAGCTGTTTTTT
CDR3: CASAGVPTGELFF

D: NA
J: TRBJ2-5
V: TRBV14
size: NA
length: 14
DNA: TGTGCCAGCAGCCGAGGACAGCTTCAAGAGACCCAGTACTTC
CDR3: CASSRGQLQETQYF

D: NA
J: TRBJ2-7
V: TRBV12-3/TRBV12-4
size: NA
length: 12
DNA: TGTGCCAGCAGTTCCCAGTCCTACGAGCAGTACTTC
CDR3: CASSSQSYEQYF

D: TRBD1
J: TRBJ2-1
V: TRBV3-1/TRBV3-2
size: NA
length: 15
DNA: TGTGCCAGCAGCCGCGGGACAGGGGGCTCAAATGAGCAGTTCTTC
CDR3: CASSRGTGGSNEQFF

D: TRBD2
J: TRBJ2-5
V: TRBV7-9
size: NA
length: 15
DNA: TGTGCCAGCAGCTTAGAGGGAGTAGCGGGGGAGACCCAGTACTTC
CDR3: CASSLEGVAGETQYF

D: NA
J: TRBJ1-3
V: TRBV7-9
size: NA
length: 12
DNA: TGTGCCAGCAGCCCCCAGGGAAACACCATATATTTT
CDR3: CASSPQGNTIYF

D: NA
J: TRBJ2-3
V: TRBV7-3
size: NA
length: 13
DNA: TGTGCCAGCAGCTTGAGGCGGAAAGATACGCAGTATTTT
CDR3: CASSLRRKDTQYF

D: NA
J: TRBJ2-1
V: TRBV29-1
size: NA
length: 15
DNA: TGCAGCGCCGGGTCGTTTGGTCGCTCCTACAATGAGCAGTTCTTC
CDR3: CSAGSFGRSYNEQFF

D: TRBD1
J: TRBJ2-1
V: TRBV29-1
size: NA
length: 17
DNA: TGCAGCGTTGGGGGACCCCGAGGGACAGACACGTACAATGAGCAGTTCTTC
CDR3: CSVGGPRGTDTYNEQFF

D: TRBD1
J: TRBJ1-2
V: TRBV4-1
size: NA
length: 15
DNA: TGCGCCAGCAGCCAAGAAATAGGGGGCGCCTATGGCTACACCTTC
CDR3: CASSQEIGGAYGYTF

D: NA
J: TRBJ2-2
V: TRBV6-5
size: NA
length: 13
DNA: TGTGCCAGCCTCCGGACAGATACCGGGGAGCTGTTTTTT
CDR3: CASLRTDTGELFF